This T cell receptor beta chain was recovered during a study of identical twins. One entry per CDR3 protein results from TCRdb running MiXCR on the 5' RACE reads. The data contain roughly 480,000 distinct CDR3 sequences, approximately 25% of them singletons. With respect to this clonotype: What it binds is not known.

Study findings and constraints: For monozygotic twins, models underestimated out-of-frame TCR alpha sharing.

The CDR3 contains 15 residues. Germline-derived CDR1 and CDR2 are MGHRA and YSYEKL. V dropped 4 bases and J dropped 6; count of bases not matched to a gene: 7. This sample was shared with a second study, whose subject was T cells expressing NK-cell markers. From that report: Several experiments added an anti-gamma-delta TCR antibody to sort only alpha-beta TCR T cells.

The V and J genes are TRBV4-1 and TRBJ2-1; 9 bases map to TRBD2. The sequence was collected from a young woman in good health. Sequences were obtained from CD4+ T cells sorted from blood. The CDR3 coding sequence is TGCGCCAGCAGCCTTATGGGACTAGCAAGCAATGAGCAGTTCTTC. Its translation: CASSLMGLASNEQFF.